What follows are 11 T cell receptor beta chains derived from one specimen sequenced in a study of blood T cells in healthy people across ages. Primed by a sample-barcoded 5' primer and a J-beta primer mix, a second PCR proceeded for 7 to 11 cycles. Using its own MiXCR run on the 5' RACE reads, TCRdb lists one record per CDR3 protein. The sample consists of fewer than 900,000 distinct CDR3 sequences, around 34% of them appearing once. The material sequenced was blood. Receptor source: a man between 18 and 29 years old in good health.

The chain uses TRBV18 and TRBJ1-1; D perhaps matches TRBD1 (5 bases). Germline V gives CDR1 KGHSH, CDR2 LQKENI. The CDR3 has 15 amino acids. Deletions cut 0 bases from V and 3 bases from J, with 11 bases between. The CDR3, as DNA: TGTGCCAGCTCACCACCGGAGGGGACCTACACTGAAGCTTTCTTT. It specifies CASSPPEGTYTEAFF.

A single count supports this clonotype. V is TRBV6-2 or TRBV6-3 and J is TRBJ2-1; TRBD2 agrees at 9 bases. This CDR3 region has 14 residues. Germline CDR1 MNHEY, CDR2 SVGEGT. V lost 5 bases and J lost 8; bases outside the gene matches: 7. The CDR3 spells CASSALAGNYEQFF. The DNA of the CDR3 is TGTGCCAGCAGTGCGCTAGCGGGGAATTATGAGCAGTTCTTC.

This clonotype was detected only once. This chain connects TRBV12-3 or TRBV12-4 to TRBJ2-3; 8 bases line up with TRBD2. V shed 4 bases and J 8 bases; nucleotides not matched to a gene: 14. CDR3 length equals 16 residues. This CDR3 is CASSSLSGGGAGTQYF. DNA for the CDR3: TGTGCCAGCAGTTCTCTAAGCGGGGGAGGGGCAGGTACGCAGTATTTT.

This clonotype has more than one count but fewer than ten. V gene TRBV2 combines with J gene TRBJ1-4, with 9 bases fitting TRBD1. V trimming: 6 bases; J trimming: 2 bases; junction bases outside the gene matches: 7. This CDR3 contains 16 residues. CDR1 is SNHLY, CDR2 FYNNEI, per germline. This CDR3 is CASREFTGGTNEKLFF. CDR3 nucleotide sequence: TGTGCCAGCAGGGAATTTACAGGGGGCACTAATGAAAAACTGTTTTTT. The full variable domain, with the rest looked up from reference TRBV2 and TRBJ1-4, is EPEVTQTPSHQVTQMGQEVILRCVPISNHLYFYWYRQILGQKVEFLVSFYNNEISEKSEIFDDQFSVERPDGSNFTLKIRSTKLEDSAMYFCASREFTGGTNEKLFFGSGTQLSVL.

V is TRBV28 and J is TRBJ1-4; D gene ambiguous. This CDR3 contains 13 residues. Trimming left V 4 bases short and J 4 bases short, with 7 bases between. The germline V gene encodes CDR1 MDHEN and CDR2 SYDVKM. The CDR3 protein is CASSSAVNEKLFF. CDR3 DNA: TGTGCCAGCAGTTCGGCAGTTAATGAAAAACTGTTTTTT.

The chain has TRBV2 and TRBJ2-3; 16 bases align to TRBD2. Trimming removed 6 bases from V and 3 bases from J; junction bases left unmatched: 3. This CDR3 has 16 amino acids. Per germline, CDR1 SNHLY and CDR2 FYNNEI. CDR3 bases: TGTGCCAGCAGGAGGGGACTAGCGGGAGGGACAGATACGCAGTATTTT. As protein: CASRRGLAGGTDTQYF.

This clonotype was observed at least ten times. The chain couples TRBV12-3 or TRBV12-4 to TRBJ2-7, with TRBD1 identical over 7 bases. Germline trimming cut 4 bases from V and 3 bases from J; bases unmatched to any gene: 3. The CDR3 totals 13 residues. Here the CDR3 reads CASSSGQIYEQYF. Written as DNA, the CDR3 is TGTGCCAGCAGTTCGGGACAGATCTACGAGCAGTACTTC.

This chain's CDR3 is CASSLWVVGKYNEQYF. The CDR3 region has the DNA TGTGCCAGCAGTTTATGGGTCGTGGGGAAGTACAATGAGCAGTACTTC. This sequence joins TRBV12-3 or TRBV12-4 and TRBJ2-5; D not resolved. The CDR3 loop spans 16 amino acids. V lost 2 bases and J 11 bases, leaving 24 bases between the germline ends.

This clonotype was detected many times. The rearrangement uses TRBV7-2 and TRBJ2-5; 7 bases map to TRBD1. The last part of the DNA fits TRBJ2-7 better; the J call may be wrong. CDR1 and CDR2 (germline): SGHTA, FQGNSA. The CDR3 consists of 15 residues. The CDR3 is CASSLDRTGWDEQYF. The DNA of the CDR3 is TGTGCCAGCAGCTTAGATAGGACAGGTTGGGACGAGCAGTACTTC.

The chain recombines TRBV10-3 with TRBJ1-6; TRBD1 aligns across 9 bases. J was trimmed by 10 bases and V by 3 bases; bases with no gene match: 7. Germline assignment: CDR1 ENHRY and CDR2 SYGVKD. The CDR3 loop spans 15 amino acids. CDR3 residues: CAISDGQGSGSPLHF. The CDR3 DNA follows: TGTGCCATCAGTGATGGACAGGGGAGTGGATCACCCCTCCACTTT.

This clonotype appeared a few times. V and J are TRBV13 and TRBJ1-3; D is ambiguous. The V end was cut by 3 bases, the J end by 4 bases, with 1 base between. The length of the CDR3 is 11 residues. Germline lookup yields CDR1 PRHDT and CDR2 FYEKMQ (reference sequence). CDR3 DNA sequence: TGTGCCAGCAGCTTCGGAAACACCATATATTTT. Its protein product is CASSFGNTIYF.